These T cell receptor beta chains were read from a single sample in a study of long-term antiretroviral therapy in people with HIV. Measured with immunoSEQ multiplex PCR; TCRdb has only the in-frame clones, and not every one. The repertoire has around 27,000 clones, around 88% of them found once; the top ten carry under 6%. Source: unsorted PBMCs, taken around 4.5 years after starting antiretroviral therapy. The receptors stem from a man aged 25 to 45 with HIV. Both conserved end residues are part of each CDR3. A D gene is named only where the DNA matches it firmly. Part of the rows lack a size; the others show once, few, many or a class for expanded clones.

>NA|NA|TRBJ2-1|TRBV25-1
CASSLHEQFF
TGTGCCAGCAGTCTACATGAGCAGTTCTTC
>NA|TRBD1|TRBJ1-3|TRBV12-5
CASGRPDRAGNTIYF
TGTGCTAGTGGCCGACCAGACAGGGCTGGAAACACCATATATTTT
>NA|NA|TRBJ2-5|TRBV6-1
CASSLDSGSETQYF
TGTGCCAGCAGTTTGGACAGCGGATCGGAGACCCAGTACTTC
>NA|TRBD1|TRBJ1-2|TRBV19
CASSPPTGLYGYTF
TGTGCCAGTAGTCCTCCGACAGGGCTCTATGGCTACACCTTC
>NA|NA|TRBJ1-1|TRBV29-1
CSAREEFEAFF
TGCAGCGCCAGGGAAGAGTTTGAAGCTTTCTTT
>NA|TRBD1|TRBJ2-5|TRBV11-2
CASSPGTAEWETQYF
TGTGCCAGCAGTCCCGGGACAGCCGAGTGGGAGACCCAGTACTTC
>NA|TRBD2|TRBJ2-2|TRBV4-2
CASSQESGGATGELFF
TGTGCCAGCAGCCAAGAATCCGGGGGGGCCACCGGGGAGCTGTTTTTT
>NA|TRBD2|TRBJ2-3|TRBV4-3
CASSQVAGEGMTDTQYF
TGCGCCAGCAGCCAAGTCGCGGGGGAGGGCATGACGGATACGCAGTATTTT
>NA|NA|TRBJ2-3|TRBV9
CASSVQGGTDTQYF
TGTGCCAGCAGCGTGCAGGGGGGAACAGATACGCAGTATTTT
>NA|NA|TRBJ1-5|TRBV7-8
CASSLVPGLVRSNQPQHF
TGTGCCAGCAGCTTAGTTCCCGGACTGGTACGCAGCAATCAGCCCCAGCATTTT
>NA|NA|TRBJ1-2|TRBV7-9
CASSLAVAGDGYTF
TGTGCCAGCAGCTTAGCGGTGGCAGGGGATGGCTACACCTTC
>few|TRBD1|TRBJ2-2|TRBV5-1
CASSRDSGELFF
TGCGCCAGCAGTCGGGACAGCGGGGAGCTGTTTTTT
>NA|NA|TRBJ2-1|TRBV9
CASSYSLNEQFF
TGTGCCAGCAGCTACAGCCTCAATGAGCAGTTCTTC
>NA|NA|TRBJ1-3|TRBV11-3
CASSGRGDTIYF
TGTGCCAGCAGCGGGCGTGGTGACACCATATATTTT
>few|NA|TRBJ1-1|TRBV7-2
CASRRNRDTEAFF
TGTGCCAGCAGACGTAACAGGGACACTGAAGCTTTCTTT
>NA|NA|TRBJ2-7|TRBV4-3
CASSQDPGQSYEQYF
TGCGCCAGCAGCCAAGATCCCGGACAGTCCTACGAGCAGTACTTC
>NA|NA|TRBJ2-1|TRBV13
CASSSVPYNEQFF
TGTGCCAGCAGCTCGGTACCCTACAATGAGCAGTTCTTC
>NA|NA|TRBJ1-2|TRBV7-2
CASSSEGSNYGYTF
TGTGCCAGCAGCTCGGAAGGTAGTAACTATGGCTACACCTTC
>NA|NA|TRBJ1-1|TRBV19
CASSILPETEAFF
TGTGCCAGTAGTATCCTACCCGAGACTGAAGCTTTCTTT
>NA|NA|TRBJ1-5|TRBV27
CASSLWGLDQPQHF
TGTGCCAGCAGTTTGTGGGGCCTCGATCAGCCCCAGCATTTT
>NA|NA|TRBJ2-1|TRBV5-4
CASSPGLALFQFF
TGTGCCAGCAGCCCTGGCTTGGCATTGTTTCAGTTCTTC
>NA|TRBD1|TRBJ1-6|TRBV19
CASSIGTENSPLHF
TGTGCCAGTAGTATTGGGACAGAAAATTCACCCCTCCACTTT
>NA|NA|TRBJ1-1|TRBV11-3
CASRSSTGGGEAFF
TGTGCCAGCAGATCATCGACCGGGGGAGGGGAAGCTTTCTTT
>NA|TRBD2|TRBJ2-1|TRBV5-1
CASSGRAGDPYNEQFF
TGCGCCAGCAGCGGGAGAGCGGGGGACCCCTACAATGAGCAGTTCTTC
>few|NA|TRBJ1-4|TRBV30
CAWSSDMRCEKLFF
TGTGCCTGGAGCTCAGACATGAGATGTGAAAAACTGTTTTTT
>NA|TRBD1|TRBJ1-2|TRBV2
CASSATDRAAYGYTF
TGTGCCAGCAGTGCAACGGACAGGGCGGCCTATGGCTACACCTTC
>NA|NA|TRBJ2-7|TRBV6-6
CASSYSRDRGAYEQYF
TGTGCCAGCAGTTACTCTCGGGACCGAGGGGCCTACGAGCAGTACTTC
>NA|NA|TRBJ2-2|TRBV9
CASSRGGNTGELFF
TGTGCCAGCAGTCGAGGAGGGAACACCGGGGAGCTGTTTTTT
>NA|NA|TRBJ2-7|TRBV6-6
CASTPPGGQKGYEQYF
TGTGCCAGCACCCCTCCGGGGGGCCAGAAGGGTTACGAGCAGTACTTC
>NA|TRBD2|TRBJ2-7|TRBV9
CASSVAGGGIYEQYF
TGTGCCAGCAGCGTAGCTGGCGGGGGGATATACGAGCAGTACTTC
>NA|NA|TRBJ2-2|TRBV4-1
CASSQETGRELFF
TGCGCCAGCAGCCAAGAAACAGGCAGGGAGCTGTTTTTT
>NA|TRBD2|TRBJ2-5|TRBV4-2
CASSRLTSGGTTQETQYF
TGTGCCAGCAGCCGACTTACTAGCGGGGGGACTACTCAAGAGACCCAGTACTTC
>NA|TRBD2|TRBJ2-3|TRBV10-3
CAISESQLAGGQDTQYF
TGTGCCATCAGTGAGTCCCAACTAGCGGGAGGGCAAGATACGCAGTATTTT
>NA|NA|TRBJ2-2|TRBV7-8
CASSLDLRPSNTGELFF
TGTGCCAGCAGCTTAGATCTTAGACCATCGAACACCGGGGAGCTGTTTTTT
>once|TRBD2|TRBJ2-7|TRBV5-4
CASSPVYASGDYEQYF
TGTGCCAGCAGCCCGGTTTATGCTAGCGGGGACTACGAGCAGTACTTC
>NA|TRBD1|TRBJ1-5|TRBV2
CASSEGGGSQPQHF
TGTGCCAGCAGTGAAGGAGGGGGCAGCCAGCCCCAGCATTTT
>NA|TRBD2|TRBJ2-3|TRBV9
CASSLEGGGLALDTQYF
TGTGCCAGCAGCCTCGAGGGGGGAGGACTAGCATTAGATACGCAGTATTTT
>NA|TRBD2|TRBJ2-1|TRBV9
CASSVGLAEYNEQFF
TGTGCCAGCAGCGTAGGACTAGCGGAGTACAATGAGCAGTTCTTC
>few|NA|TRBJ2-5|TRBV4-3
CASSQERGGETQYF
TGCGCCAGCAGCCAAGAGAGAGGGGGAGAGACCCAGTACTTC
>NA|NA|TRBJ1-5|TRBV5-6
CASSLGYGNQPQHF
TGTGCCAGCAGCTTAGGGTACGGCAATCAGCCCCAGCATTTT
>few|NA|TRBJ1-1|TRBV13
CASSLPPDTEAFF
TGTGCCAGCAGCTTACCGCCTGACACTGAAGCTTTCTTT
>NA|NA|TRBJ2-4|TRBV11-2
CASSFSTVLAKNIQYF
TGTGCCAGCAGCTTTTCGACAGTACTAGCCAAAAACATTCAGTACTTC
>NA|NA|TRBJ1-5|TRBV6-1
CASSLTAYQPQHF
TGTGCCAGCAGTTTGACCGCATATCAGCCCCAGCATTTT
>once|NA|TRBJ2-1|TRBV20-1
CSAPSYNEQFF
TGCAGTGCTCCCTCCTACAATGAGCAGTTCTTC
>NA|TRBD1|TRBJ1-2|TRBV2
CASSGTGLGYGYTF
TGTGCCAGCAGTGGGACAGGGCTGGGCTATGGCTACACCTTC
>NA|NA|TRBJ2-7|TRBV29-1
CSVEDPPSEQYF
TGCAGCGTTGAAGACCCCCCGAGCGAGCAGTACTTC
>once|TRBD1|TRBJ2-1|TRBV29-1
CSVGGTGGSYNEQFF
TGCAGCGTAGGAGGAACAGGGGGCAGTTACAATGAGCAGTTCTTC
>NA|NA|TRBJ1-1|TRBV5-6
CASSLGTGLTEAFF
TGTGCCAGCAGCTTGGGCACAGGGCTCACTGAAGCTTTCTTT
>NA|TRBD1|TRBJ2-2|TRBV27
CATSTGMNTGELFF
TGTGCCACCTCGACAGGGATGAACACCGGGGAGCTGTTTTTT
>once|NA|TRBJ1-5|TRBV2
CASSEAGSTNQPQHF
TGTGCCAGCAGTGAAGCTGGCAGCACGAATCAGCCCCAGCATTTT